Detailed here is one T cell receptor (beta chain). The antigen is not known. This sample also contains other DNA sequences that code for the same CDR3. The repertoire was sequenced with immunoSEQ multiplex PCR; TCRdb's copy has only in-frame clones and lacks some. The data contain roughly 300,000 clones, 80% to 90% of them singletons. The source of the sample is a study of shared clonotypes between healthy human individuals. The overall study: Each donor contributed plates that comprised three CD4 naive, three CD4 memory, two CD8 naive and one CD8 memory. Study conclusions and caveats: A limitation of the genetic and exposure-history diversity represented arose from few donors.

Nashville, Tennessee was home to all donors, each a Caucasian adult. The receptor comes from a young man in good health. The specimen was memory CD8+ T cells sorted from blood. As for subset: CD45RO+ cells pooled with CCR7-negative TemRA cells.

The CDR3 reads CASSLGGRPEKLFF. CDR3 DNA sequence: TGTGCCAGCAGCTTGGGGGGCAGACCTGAAAAACTGTTTTTT. This chain links TRBV5-6 with TRBJ1-4; TRBD1 is a possible D gene (5 bases). V was pared by 0 bases and J by 7 bases, with 10 bases between. From germline, CDR1 is SGHDT and CDR2 YYEEEE. The CDR3 sequence is 14 residues long.